This passage covers 28 T cell receptor beta chains from one sample sequenced in a study of blood T cells in healthy people across ages. The second PCR ran roughly 6 to 12 cycles with a sample-barcoded 5' primer and J-beta primers. TCRdb independently ran MiXCR on the 5' RACE reads; one entry per CDR3 protein. The data contain about 1.7 million distinct CDR3 sequences, roughly 30% of them singletons. Sequenced: blood. The receptors were sampled from a woman aged 30 to 39 in good health.

This sequence joins TRBV5-1 and TRBJ2-5; D might be TRBD1 or TRBD2, each matching 5 bases. The J call is doubtful: the DNA matches TRBJ2-7 better. Germline CDR1 SGHRS, CDR2 YFSETQ. The CDR3 covers 13 residues. The CDR3: CASSDGARGEQYF. The DNA for the CDR3 is TGCGCCAGCAGCGATGGGGCCCGGGGCGAGCAGTACTTC.

About this clonotype itself: Given a much more abundant clone one base away, this may be a read error. The chain is built from TRBV7-2 and TRBJ2-5; D unresolved. The germline CDR1 and CDR2 sequences are SGHTA and FQGNSA. The CDR3 is 15 residues long. The CDR3 loop is CARSLGQASQETQYF. Here the CDR3 DNA reads TGTGCCCGCAGCTTAGGTCAGGCCTCTCAAGAGACCCAGTACTTC. Supplemented by reference TRBV7-2 and TRBJ2-5, the full variable domain reads GAGVSQSPSNKVTEKGKDVELRCDPISGHTALYWYRQSLGQGLEFLIYFQGNSAPDKSGLPSDRFSAERTGGSVSTLTIQRTQQEDSAVYLCARSLGQASQETQYFGPGTRLLVL.

In this sample, this clonotype turned up once. The chain is built from TRBV5-4 and TRBJ1-1, with no clear D. This CDR3 has 15 amino acids. The germline V gene has CDR1 SGHNT and CDR2 YYREEE (reference sequence). The V and J ends lost 5 bases and 5 bases respectively, with 19 bases between them. The CDR3 loop is CASSFRRSDGTEAFF. The CDR3 DNA reads as TGTGCCAGCAGTTTCAGGAGGTCCGATGGGACTGAAGCTTTCTTT.

This clonotype turned up a few times. The chain couples TRBV20-1 to TRBJ2-1; D is perhaps TRBD2 (6 bases). Germline CDR1 and CDR2: DFQATT and SNEGSKA (reference sequence). The CDR3 extends over 12 amino acids. Trimming left V 1 base short and J 12 bases short, with 13 bases between. The CDR3, as DNA: TGCAGTGCTAGAGGGGAGGAGCGCCGGCAGTTCTTC. Translating gives CSARGEERRQFF.

This clonotype was recorded a few times. The chain couples TRBV30 to TRBJ1-5; D unresolved. CDR3 length equals 12 residues. The V gene's germline CDR1 is GTSNPN and CDR2 SVGIG (reference sequence). V was shortened by 2 bases and J by 7 bases, with 9 bases between the two germline ends. The CDR3 DNA reads TGTGCCTGGAGTCCGACGGGGCAGCCCCAGCATTTT. Protein: CAWSPTGQPQHF. The variable domain in full, with the rest retrieved from reference TRBV30 and TRBJ1-5, is SQTIHQWPATLVQPVGSPLSLECTVEGTSNPNLYWYRQAAGRGLQLLFYSVGIGQISSEVPQNLSASRPQDRQFILSSKKLLLSDSGFYLCAWSPTGQPQHFGDGTRLSIL.

This clonotype was counted a few times. The CDR3 is CASSLEVSPDTQYF. Here the CDR3 DNA reads TGTGCCAGCAGCTTAGAGGTTTCGCCAGATACGCAGTATTTT. This chain joins TRBV7-2 and TRBJ2-3; D is unresolved. The CDR3 contains 14 residues. Germline lookup yields CDR1 SGHTA and CDR2 FQGNSA. V was clipped by 1 base and J by 4 bases, with 9 bases between them.

The chain employs TRBV28 and TRBJ2-5; TRBD1 matches at 9 bases. Germline loops: CDR1 MDHEN, CDR2 SYDVKM. The V gene end was trimmed by 2 bases and the J gene end by 11 bases; junction bases not matched to a gene: 12. The CDR3 is made up of 15 amino acids. CDR3 sequence (DNA): TGTGCCAGCAGTTTAATGGGGACAGGGTATGGTGAGCAGTACTTC. Protein product: CASSLMGTGYGEQYF.

The chain joins TRBV4-3 to TRBJ1-1; TRBD1 matches 8 bases. This CDR3 is built from 13 residues. CDR1 and CDR2 (germline): LGHNA, YSLEER. Trimming removed 3 bases from V and 6 bases from J; junction bases left unmatched: 3. CDR3 sequence reads: CASSHTGGAEAFF. The CDR3 bases are TGCGCCAGCAGCCATACAGGGGGTGCTGAAGCTTTCTTT.

The chain employs TRBV12-3 or TRBV12-4 and TRBJ2-3, with TRBD2 identical over 7 bases. The CDR3 is 17 amino acids. The V gene end was trimmed by 4 bases and the J gene end by 2 bases; junction bases not matched to a gene: 12. The CDR3 bases are TGTGCCAGCAGTTCCTCAACTAGCGCCACTTTCACAGATACGCAGTATTTT. Translated: CASSSSTSATFTDTQYF.

V is TRBV5-5 and J is TRBJ2-3; TRBD2 might be the D (6 bases). The CDR3 consists of 14 residues. The ends were cut back, 5 bases at V and 4 bases at J, with 14 bases in the middle. Germline V lookup: CDR1 SGHKS, CDR2 YYEKEE (reference sequence). The CDR3 DNA follows: TGTGCCAGCAGGCGGGGAGAAGGGGCAGATACGCAGTATTTT. Translating gives CASRRGEGADTQYF.

In the case of this clonotype: A read error is possible here, since a much larger clone lies one base away. V and J are TRBV10-3 and TRBJ2-5; 8 bases line up with TRBD1. This CDR3 spans 16 amino acids. In germline, CDR1 is ENHRY, CDR2 SYGVKD. The chain's CDR3 is CATQGAGKPFQKTQYF. For the CDR3, the DNA is TGTGCCACCCAGGGGGCTGGAAAACCTTTCCAAAAGACCCAGTACTTC.

This clonotype came up a few times. The chain combines TRBV7-9 with TRBJ2-7, with D uncertain. The CDR3 is made up of 11 amino acids. V was pared by 3 bases and J by 7 bases, with 7 bases between. The germline CDR1 and CDR2 sequences are SEHNR and FQNEAQ (reference sequence). The CDR3 spells CASSFSVEQYF. CDR3 nucleotide sequence: TGTGCCAGCAGCTTCTCGGTAGAGCAGTACTTC.

The chain employs TRBV12-3 or TRBV12-4 and TRBJ1-2, with unresolved D. Between the trimmed V and J ends, which lost 1 base and 4 bases, there was a span of 13 bases. The CDR3 extends over 15 amino acids. CDR3: CASSLGGGPSYGYTF. As DNA, the CDR3 is TGTGCCAGCAGTTTAGGAGGTGGGCCTAGCTATGGCTACACCTTC.

About this clonotype: A single base separates this from a much larger clone, so it may be a read error. The J gene is TRBJ2-1, the V gene TRBV20-1; D may be TRBD1 or TRBD2 (5 bases each). Trimming removed 0 bases at V and 3 bases at J, with 12 bases between. CDR3 length equals 15 residues. In germline, CDR1 is DFQATT, CDR2 SNEGSKA (reference sequence). The CDR3 coding sequence is TGCAGTGCTAGAGATATAGTGGGGGTCTACAATGAGCAGTTCTTC. As protein: CSARDIVGVYNEQFF.

To note about this clonotype: A single base separates this from a much larger clone, so it may be a read error. This rearrangement joins TRBV12-3 or TRBV12-4 to TRBJ2-1; perhaps TRBD1 as D (6 bases). The V and J ends lost 4 bases and 5 bases respectively, with 12 bases between them. The CDR3 contains 14 residues. The CDR3 loop is CASSWGTPNNEQFF. DNA of the CDR3: TGTGCCAGCAGTTGGGGGACACCCAACAATGAGCAGTTCTTC.

Written as DNA, the CDR3 is TGTGCCAGCAGTTCGCTAGCGGGGATCTCCTACGAGCAGTACTTC. Amino acids: CASSSLAGISYEQYF. The rearrangement joins TRBV25-1 to TRBJ2-7; 9 bases map to TRBD2. The CDR3 spans 15 residues. J gave up 0 bases and V 5 bases, and 5 bases lay outside the gene matches. Germline assignment: CDR1 MGHDK and CDR2 SYGVNS.

J is TRBJ2-5 and V is TRBV11-2, with D tentatively TRBD2 (6 bases). V lost 9 bases to trimming and J lost 6 bases, with 14 bases between them. The CDR3 is 12 amino acids. The V gene's germline CDR1 is SGHAT and CDR2 FQNNGV. CDR3 in amino acids: CASVGGSKTQYF. The CDR3 DNA reads as TGTGCCAGTGTGGGGGGAAGTAAGACCCAGTACTTC.

With regard to this clonotype: A read error may be the cause here, since a much bigger clone is one base away. This chain uses TRBV6-2 or TRBV6-3 with TRBJ2-1; no firm D call. Gene TRBJ2-7 matches the end of the DNA better, so the J call may be wrong. Germline V gene sequence: CDR1 MNHEY, CDR2 SVGEGT. The CDR3 contains 14 residues. CDR3 in DNA: TGTGCCAGCAGTTACTCGACTCGCTACAATGAGCAGTACTTC. It is translated as CASSYSTRYNEQYF.

This clonotype was seen at least ten times. The rearrangement uses TRBV20-1 and TRBJ1-5, with D unclear. Trimming removed 3 bases from V and 2 bases from J, with 14 bases in between. This CDR3 has 15 residues. Germline CDR1 and CDR2: DFQATT and SNEGSKA (reference sequence). As DNA, the CDR3 is TGCAGTGCTAGTGGGAGACATAGGGGCAATCAGCCCCAGCATTTT. Amino acid sequence: CSASGRHRGNQPQHF.

The chain is built from TRBV29-1 and TRBJ1-5; 11 bases are a match to TRBD1. J gave up 9 bases and V 4 bases, and 5 bases lay outside the gene matches. Looked up from germline, CDR1 is SQVTM and CDR2 is ANQGSEA. The CDR3 covers 13 residues. The CDR3 nucleotides are TGCAGCGTTGGGGACAGGGGGAGTCGGCCCCAGCATTTT. It translates to CSVGDRGSRPQHF.

This clonotype was counted only a few times. The chain carries TRBV7-2 and TRBJ2-1, with D tentatively TRBD2 (6 bases). Looked up from germline, CDR1 is SGHTA and CDR2 is FQGNSA. The germline V and J ends were trimmed by 1 base and 4 bases, with 17 bases remaining between them. The CDR3 is made up of 17 amino acids. The CDR3 nucleotides read TGTGCCAGCAGCTTAGTAGGTGCGGGACCCCCTTACAATGAGCAGTTCTTC. Amino acids: CASSLVGAGPPYNEQFF.

There are a few counts of this clonotype. The chain couples TRBV4-1 to TRBJ1-2, with TRBD1 matching over 7 bases. Per germline, CDR1 MGHRA and CDR2 YSYEKL. This CDR3 has 14 amino acids. Trimming at V came to 1 base and at J to 5 bases, leaving 4 bases not matched to a gene. The CDR3, as DNA: TGCGCCAGCAGCCAAGGTCCAGGGGGTTATGGCTACACCTTC. Translation gives CASSQGPGGYGYTF.

This clonotype was recorded at least ten times. CDR3 sequence (DNA): TGTGCCAGCAGTTATTATCGACAGACTTACGAGCAGTACTTC. Protein product: CASSYYRQTYEQYF. J is TRBJ2-7 and V is TRBV12-3 or TRBV12-4; D perhaps matches TRBD1 (5 bases). Trimming cost V 4 bases and J 4 bases, with 14 bases left between them. This CDR3 comprises 14 residues.

This chain uses TRBV5-1 with TRBJ2-1; TRBD2 matches at 10 bases. CDR3 length: 14 amino acids. The V gene end was trimmed by 4 bases and the J gene end by 10 bases; junction bases not matched to a gene: 8. Germline loops: CDR1 SGHRS, CDR2 YFSETQ. CDR3 coding DNA: TGCGCCAGCAGCAGAGCTAGCGGGAGTGAGGAGCAGTTCTTC. Amino acids: CASSRASGSEEQFF.

There are many counts of this clonotype. The CDR3 here is CASRSGQGYEQYF. CDR3 coding DNA: TGTGCCAGCCGATCGGGACAGGGCTACGAGCAGTACTTC. The J gene is TRBJ2-7, the V gene TRBV27; 9 bases map to TRBD1. The CDR3 extends over 13 amino acids. The germline gives CDR1 MNHEY, CDR2 SMNVEV (reference sequence). J was trimmed by 3 bases and V by 8 bases; bases with no gene match: 5.

This chain connects TRBV3-1 to TRBJ2-5; possible D gene TRBD2, 7 bases. V was trimmed by 3 bases and J by 11 bases, leaving 25 bases between them. Germline CDR1 LGHDT, CDR2 YNNKEL (reference sequence). CDR3 length: 16 residues. The CDR3 region has the DNA TGTGCCAGCAGCCAGCGAAGGGGGGGTCTTCATTATGAGCAGTACTTC. This translates into CASSQRRGGLHYEQYF.

The V and J genes are TRBV2 and TRBJ1-2; 9 nucleotides match TRBD1. V was clipped by 3 bases and J by 4 bases; unmatched bases: 6. CDR3 length: 15 amino acids. CDR1 is SNHLY and CDR2 is FYNNEI in the germline V gene. CDR3 residues: CASSDGQGWAYGYTF. In DNA, the CDR3 is TGTGCCAGCAGTGATGGACAGGGGTGGGCCTATGGCTACACCTTC. Filled out from reference TRBV2 and TRBJ1-2, the complete variable domain reads EPEVTQTPSHQVTQMGQEVILRCVPISNHLYFYWYRQILGQKVEFLVSFYNNEISEKSEIFDDQFSVERPDGSNFTLKIRSTKLEDSAMYFCASSDGQGWAYGYTFGSGTRLTVV.

This clonotype was seen at least ten times. This chain uses TRBV5-1 with TRBJ1-4, with D uncertain. CDR1 SGHRS and CDR2 YFSETQ come from the germline V gene. The CDR3 loop spans 15 amino acids. Trimming removed 4 bases at V and 6 bases at J, with 16 bases between. The CDR3 region has the DNA TGCGCCAGCAGCCCCGGGCCTTTCGGGGATGAAAAACTGTTTTTT. Protein sequence: CASSPGPFGDEKLFF. The full variable domain, in which reference TRBV5-1 and TRBJ1-4 provide the parts outside the CDR3, is KAGVTQTPRYLIKTRGQQVTLSCSPISGHRSVSWYQQTPGQGLQFLFEYFSETQRNKGNFPGRFSGRQFSNSRSEMNVSTLELGDSALYLCASSPGPFGDEKLFFGSGTQLSVL.